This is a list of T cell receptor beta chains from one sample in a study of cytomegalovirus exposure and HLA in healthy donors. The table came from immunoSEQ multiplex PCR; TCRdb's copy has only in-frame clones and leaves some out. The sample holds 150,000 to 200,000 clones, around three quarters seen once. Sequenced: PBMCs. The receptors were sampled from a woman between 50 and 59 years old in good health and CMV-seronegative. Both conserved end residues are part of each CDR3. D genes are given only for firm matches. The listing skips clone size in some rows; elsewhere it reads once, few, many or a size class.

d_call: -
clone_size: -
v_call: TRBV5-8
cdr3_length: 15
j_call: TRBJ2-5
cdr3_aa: CASSLGGQGQETQYF
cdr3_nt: TGTGCCAGCAGCTTGGGGGGGCAGGGACAAGAGACCCAGTACTTC

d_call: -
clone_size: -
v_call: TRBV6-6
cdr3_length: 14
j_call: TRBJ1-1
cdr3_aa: CASLKTGYGTEAFF
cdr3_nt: TGTGCCAGCCTAAAAACAGGGTACGGCACTGAAGCTTTCTTT

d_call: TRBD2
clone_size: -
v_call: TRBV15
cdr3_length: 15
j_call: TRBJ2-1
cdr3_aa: CATSRVASGSDEQFF
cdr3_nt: TGTGCCACCAGCAGAGTTGCTAGCGGGAGTGACGAGCAGTTCTTC

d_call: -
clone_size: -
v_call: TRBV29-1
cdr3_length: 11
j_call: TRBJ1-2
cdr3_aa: CSVRTNYGYTF
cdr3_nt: TGCAGCGTCAGGACTAACTATGGCTACACCTTC

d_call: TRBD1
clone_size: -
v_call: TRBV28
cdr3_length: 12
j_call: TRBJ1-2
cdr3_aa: CASRLGQGGYTF
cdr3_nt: TGTGCCAGCAGACTTGGACAGGGAGGCTACACCTTC

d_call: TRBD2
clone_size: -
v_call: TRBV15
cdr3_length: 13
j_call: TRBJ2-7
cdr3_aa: CATSSGGVSEQYF
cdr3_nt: TGTGCCACCAGCAGCGGGGGGGTTAGCGAGCAGTACTTC

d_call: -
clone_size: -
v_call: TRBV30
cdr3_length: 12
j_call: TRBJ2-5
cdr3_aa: CAWSGAGETQYF
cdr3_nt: TGTGCCTGGAGTGGGGCGGGAGAGACCCAGTACTTC

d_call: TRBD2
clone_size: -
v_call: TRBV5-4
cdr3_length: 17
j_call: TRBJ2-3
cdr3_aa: CASSTLIAGLGTDTQYF
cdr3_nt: TGTGCCAGCAGCACCCTTATAGCGGGCCTTGGGACAGATACGCAGTATTTT

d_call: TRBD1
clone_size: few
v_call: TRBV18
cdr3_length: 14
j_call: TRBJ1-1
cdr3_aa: CASSSGTGDTEAFF
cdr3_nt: TGTGCCAGCTCCTCCGGGACAGGGGACACTGAAGCTTTCTTT

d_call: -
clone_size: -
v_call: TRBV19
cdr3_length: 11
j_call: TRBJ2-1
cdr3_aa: CASSSLNEQFF
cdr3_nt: TGTGCCAGTTCTAGTCTCAATGAGCAGTTCTTC

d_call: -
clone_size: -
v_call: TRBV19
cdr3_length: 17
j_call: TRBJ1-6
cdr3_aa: CASRPRRGQPINSPLHF
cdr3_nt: TGTGCCAGTAGGCCCCGACGTGGACAGCCTATTAATTCACCCCTCCACTTT

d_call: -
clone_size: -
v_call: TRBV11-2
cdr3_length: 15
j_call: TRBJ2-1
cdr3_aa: CASSLPSGVNNEQFF
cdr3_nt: TGTGCCAGCAGCTTACCGTCCGGGGTAAACAATGAGCAGTTCTTC

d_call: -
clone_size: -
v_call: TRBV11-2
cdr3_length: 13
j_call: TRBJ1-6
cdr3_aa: CASSSIRNSPLHF
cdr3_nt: TGTGCCAGCAGTTCGATACGGAATTCACCCCTCCACTTT

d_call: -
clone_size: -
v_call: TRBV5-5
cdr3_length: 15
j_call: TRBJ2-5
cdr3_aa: CASSFSPEGRETQYF
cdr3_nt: TGTGCCAGCAGCTTTAGTCCGGAGGGTAGGGAGACCCAGTACTTC

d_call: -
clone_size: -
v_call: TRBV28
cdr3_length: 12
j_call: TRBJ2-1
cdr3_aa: CASGGGGHEQFF
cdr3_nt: TGTGCCAGCGGCGGGGGCGGCCATGAGCAGTTCTTC

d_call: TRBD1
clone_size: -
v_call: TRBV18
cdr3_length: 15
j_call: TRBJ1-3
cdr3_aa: CASSPGTDSGNTIYF
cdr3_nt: TGTGCCAGCTCACCCGGGACAGACTCTGGAAACACCATATATTTT

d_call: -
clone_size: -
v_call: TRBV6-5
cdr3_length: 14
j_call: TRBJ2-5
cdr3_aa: CASNSRARQETQYF
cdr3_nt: TGTGCCAGCAATTCCAGGGCCCGCCAAGAGACCCAGTACTTC

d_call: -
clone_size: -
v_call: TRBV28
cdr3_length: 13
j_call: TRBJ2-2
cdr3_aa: CASSRPNTGELFF
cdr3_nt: TGTGCCAGCAGTCGTCCGAACACCGGGGAGCTGTTTTTT

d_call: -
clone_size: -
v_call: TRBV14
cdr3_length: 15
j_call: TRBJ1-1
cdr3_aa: CASRQFGRAAAEAFF
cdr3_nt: TGTGCCAGCAGACAATTCGGTAGGGCAGCGGCTGAAGCTTTCTTT

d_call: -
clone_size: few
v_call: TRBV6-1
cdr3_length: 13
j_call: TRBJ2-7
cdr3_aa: CASTRDGRYEQYF
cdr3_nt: TGTGCCAGCACGCGGGACGGGAGATACGAGCAGTACTTC

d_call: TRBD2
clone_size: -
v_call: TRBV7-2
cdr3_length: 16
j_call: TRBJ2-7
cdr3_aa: CASSLPLAGASYEQYF
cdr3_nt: TGTGCCAGCAGCCTACCCTTAGCGGGTGCCTCCTACGAGCAGTACTTC

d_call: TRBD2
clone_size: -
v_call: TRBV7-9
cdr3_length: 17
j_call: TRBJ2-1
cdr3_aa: CASSLPLAGEGGNEQFF
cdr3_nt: TGTGCCAGCAGCTTGCCCCTAGCGGGTGAGGGGGGGAATGAGCAGTTCTTC

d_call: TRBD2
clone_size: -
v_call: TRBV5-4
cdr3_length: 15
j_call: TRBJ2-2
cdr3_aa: CASSLSGTNTGELFF
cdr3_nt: TGTGCCAGCAGCTTAAGCGGGACGAACACCGGGGAGCTGTTTTTT

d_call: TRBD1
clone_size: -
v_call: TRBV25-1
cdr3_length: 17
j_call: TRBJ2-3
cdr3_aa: CASSSLDRGWNTDTQYF
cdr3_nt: TGTGCCAGCAGTTCCCTGGACAGGGGGTGGAACACAGATACGCAGTATTTT

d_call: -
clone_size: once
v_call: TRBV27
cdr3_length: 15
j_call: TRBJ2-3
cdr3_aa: CASSRPAASTDTQYF
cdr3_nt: TGTGCCAGCAGCCGACCCGCGGCGAGCACAGATACGCAGTATTTT

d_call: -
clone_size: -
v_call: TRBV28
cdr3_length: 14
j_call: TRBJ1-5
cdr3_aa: CASRPGGGNQPQHF
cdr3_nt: TGTGCCAGCAGGCCTGGGGGGGGGAATCAGCCCCAGCATTTT

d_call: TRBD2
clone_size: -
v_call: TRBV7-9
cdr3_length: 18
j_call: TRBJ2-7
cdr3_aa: CASSFPGGGGGAHYEQYF
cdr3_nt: TGTGCCAGCAGCTTCCCGGGGGGGGGCGGGGGAGCCCACTACGAGCAGTACTTC

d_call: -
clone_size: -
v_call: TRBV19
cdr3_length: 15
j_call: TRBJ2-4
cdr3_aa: CATTDLQGFKNIQYF
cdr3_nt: TGTGCCACCACAGATCTGCAGGGCTTCAAAAACATTCAGTACTTC

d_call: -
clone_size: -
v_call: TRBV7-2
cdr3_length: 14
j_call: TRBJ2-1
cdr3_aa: CASSLGKGYNEQFF
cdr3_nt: TGTGCCAGCAGCTTAGGAAAGGGGTACAATGAGCAGTTCTTC

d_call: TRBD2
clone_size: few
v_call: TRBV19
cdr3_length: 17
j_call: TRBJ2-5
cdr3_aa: CASSIGTSGRSQETQYF
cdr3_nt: TGTGCCAGTAGTATCGGGACTAGCGGGAGGTCCCAAGAGACCCAGTACTTC

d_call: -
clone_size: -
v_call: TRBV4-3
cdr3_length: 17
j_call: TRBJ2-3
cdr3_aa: CASSQVGREASEDTQYF
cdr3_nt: TGCGCCAGCAGCCAAGTGGGTCGTGAGGCTAGTGAAGATACGCAGTATTTT

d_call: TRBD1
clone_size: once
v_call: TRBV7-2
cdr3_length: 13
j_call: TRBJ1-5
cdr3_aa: CASGQGGFQPQHF
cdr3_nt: TGTGCCAGCGGACAGGGGGGGTTTCAGCCCCAGCATTTT

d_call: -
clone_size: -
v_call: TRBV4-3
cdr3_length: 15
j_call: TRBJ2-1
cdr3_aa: CASSQGQNTYNEQFF
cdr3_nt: TGCGCCAGCAGCCAGGGGCAGAACACGTACAATGAGCAGTTCTTC

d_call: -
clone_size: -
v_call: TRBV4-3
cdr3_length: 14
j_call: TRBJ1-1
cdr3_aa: CASSGQGHDTEAFF
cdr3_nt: TGCGCCAGCAGCGGGCAGGGCCACGACACTGAAGCTTTCTTT

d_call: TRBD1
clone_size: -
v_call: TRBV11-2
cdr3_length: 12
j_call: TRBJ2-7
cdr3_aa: CASSYRGYEQYF
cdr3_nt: TGTGCCAGCAGCTACAGGGGTTACGAGCAGTACTTC

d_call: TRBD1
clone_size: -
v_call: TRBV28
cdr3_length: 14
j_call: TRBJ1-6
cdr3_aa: CASSLWTGESPLHF
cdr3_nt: TGTGCCAGCAGTTTATGGACAGGGGAGTCACCCCTCCACTTT